These 14 T cell receptor beta chains share one sample of origin, sequenced in a study of blood T cell repertoires in COVID-19. TCRdb's table, derived via immunoSEQ multiplex PCR, lists solely in-frame clones and lacks some. The sample has around 240,000 clones; approximately 83% are singletons. The sample comprised PBMCs or T cells enriched from blood (not recorded which). The source of these receptors is a woman aged 45-65 years who had recovered from COVID-19.

This clone was seen once. This chain connects TRBV7-2 to TRBJ2-2; 7 bases agree with TRBD1. This CDR3 comprises 14 residues. Trimming removed 6 bases from V and 6 bases from J; junction bases left unmatched: 7. Germline CDR1 reads SGHTA; CDR2 reads FQGNSA. This CDR3 reads CASSRHQGAGELFF. The CDR3 DNA reads as TGTGCCAGCAGTAGGCACCAGGGGGCCGGGGAGCTGTTTTTT.

This chain joins TRBV12-3 or TRBV12-4 and TRBJ2-3; 7 bases agree with TRBD2. The V and J ends lost 4 bases and 8 bases, in that order; junction bases with no gene match: 3. The CDR3 is 12 amino acids. CDR3 sequence reads: CASSYGGSTQYF. The DNA for the CDR3 is TGTGCCAGCAGTTACGGCGGGAGTACGCAGTATTTT.

This chain joins TRBV2 and TRBJ1-2, with D possibly TRBD1 on 5 matching bases. Germline lookup yields CDR1 SNHLY and CDR2 FYNNEI. V lost 6 bases and J lost 7, with 21 bases in between. This CDR3 comprises 15 residues. The CDR3 bases are TGTGCCAGCAGACCAATCCGGGGGGGGGTTGGTGGCTACACCTTC. Its translation is CASRPIRGGVGGYTF.

This clone was counted between two and nine times. The chain joins TRBV24-1 to TRBJ2-3, with D perhaps matching TRBD2 (6 bases). The CDR3 totals 16 residues. Trimming pared 2 bases from V and 8 bases from J, leaving 19 bases between. The germline V gene encodes CDR1 KGHDR and CDR2 SFDVKD. The DNA of the CDR3 is TGTGCCACCAGTGATTCGGTGTCTAGTAGGAGGGCTACGCAGTATTTT. Its protein is CATSDSVSSRRATQYF.

This chain joins TRBV27 and TRBJ1-2, with D perhaps TRBD1 (6 bases). Per germline, CDR1 MNHEY and CDR2 SMNVEV (reference sequence). The V end was cut by 0 bases, the J end by 6 bases, with 11 bases between. The CDR3 extends over 14 amino acids. CDR3 bases: TGTGCCAGCAGTTTATCTCGGGGGGCGCATGGCTACACCTTC. Residues: CASSLSRGAHGYTF.

A few counts support this clone. The chain employs TRBV25-1 and TRBJ1-2; D possibly corresponds to TRBD1 (5 bases). Germline loops: CDR1 MGHDK, CDR2 SYGVNS. Trimming took 2 bases from V and 2 from J, leaving 6 bases between them. CDR3 length: 13 amino acids. CDR3: CASSERGNYGYTF. The CDR3 DNA reads TGTGCCAGCAGTGAACGGGGGAACTATGGCTACACCTTC.

The chain is built from TRBV19 and TRBJ1-1; unclear D gene. CDR3 length equals 14 residues. Trimming removed 4 bases at V and 5 bases at J, with 14 bases between. From germline, CDR1 is LNHDA and CDR2 SQIVND (reference sequence). The CDR3 DNA is TGTGCCAGTAGTAAACGTCGTAGGGAGACTGAAGCTTTCTTT. Amino acid sequence: CASSKRRRETEAFF.

This chain joins TRBV5-6 and TRBJ1-4, with TRBD1 identical over 9 bases. With 0 bases clipped from V and 1 base from J, the junction kept 4 bases outside the gene matches. Germline assignment: CDR1 SGHDT and CDR2 YYEEEE. The CDR3 is 17 residues long. DNA of the CDR3: TGTGCCAGCAGCTTGGACAGGGGGCGCGTAACTAATGAAAAACTGTTTTTT. It yields the protein CASSLDRGRVTNEKLFF.

The rearrangement links TRBV5-1 to TRBJ1-1; a possible D gene is TRBD1 (5 bases). Germline values: CDR1 SGHRS, CDR2 YFSETQ. Trimming removed 0 bases at V and 7 bases at J, with 16 bases between. There are 15 residues in the CDR3. This CDR3 reads CASSLEVRVSGEAFF. The CDR3 DNA follows: TGCGCCAGCAGCTTGGAGGTCAGGGTCAGTGGTGAAGCTTTCTTT.

The chain employs TRBV5-4 and TRBJ1-4, with no clear D. The length of the CDR3 is 13 residues. CDR1 and CDR2 (germline): SGHNT, YYREEE (reference sequence). Between the trimmed V and J ends, which lost 2 bases and 5 bases, there was a span of 7 bases. The CDR3 here is CASSLNKNEKLFF. CDR3 sequence (DNA): TGTGCCAGCAGCTTAAACAAAAATGAAAAACTGTTTTTT.

V is TRBV7-9 and J is TRBJ2-7; 7 nucleotides match TRBD1. Germline V gene data show CDR1 as SEHNR and CDR2 as FQNEAQ (reference sequence). This CDR3 spans 14 amino acids. Losses at the gene ends were 4 bases for V and 6 bases for J; bases not matched to a gene: 9. The chain's CDR3 is CASSWRTGPGEQYF. CDR3 coding DNA: TGTGCCAGCAGCTGGAGGACAGGTCCTGGCGAGCAGTACTTC. Together with reference TRBV7-9 and TRBJ2-7, the CDR3 gives the full variable domain: DTGVSQNPRHKITKRGQNVTFRCDPISEHNRLYWYRQTLGQGPEFLTYFQNEAQLEKSRLLSDRFSAERPKGSFSTLEIQRTEQGDSAMYLCASSWRTGPGEQYFGPGTRLTVT.

J is TRBJ1-5 and V is TRBV28; 10 positions match TRBD1. The ends lost 8 bases at V and 2 bases at J; junction bases unmatched: 6. The CDR3 extends over 15 amino acids. CDR1 is MDHEN, CDR2 SYDVKM, per germline. The CDR3 DNA reads TGTGCCAGCGGATGGGGGACAGGGGGCAATCAGCCCCAGCATTTT. Amino acids: CASGWGTGGNQPQHF.

CDR3 loop: CASSQFTGNTIYF. As DNA, the CDR3 is TGTGCCAGCAGCCAATTCACTGGAAACACCATATATTTT. The rearrangement links TRBV3-1 (or the pseudogene TRBV3-2) to TRBJ1-3, with D hard to call. CDR1 and CDR2 (germline): LGHDT, YNNKEL (reference sequence). The CDR3 length is 13 residues. Trimming cost V 2 bases and J 2 bases, with 4 bases left between them.

The rearrangement links TRBV14 to TRBJ2-7, with 8 bases lining up with TRBD2. The germline CDR1 and CDR2 sequences are SGHDN and FVKESK. Trimming removed 1 base from V and 9 bases from J; junction bases left unmatched: 14. The CDR3 consists of 16 residues. DNA of the CDR3: TGTGCCAGCAGCCAAGGTGATAGCGGGGCGCTCTTTGGGCAGTACTTC. It encodes CASSQGDSGALFGQYF.